The T cell receptor beta chain described here comes from a study of T-cell reconstitution after alpha-beta-depleted transplantation in children. Trimming removed 6 bases from V and 2 bases from J; junction bases left unmatched: 12. Germline loops: CDR1 MNHEY, CDR2 SVGEGT. The CDR3 length is 16 residues. Unique molecular identifiers were used in preparing the TCRbeta library. One entry per CDR3 protein results from TCRdb running MiXCR on the PCR reads. The sample carries some 600,000 distinct CDR3 sequences, approximately 15% recorded once. The sample was PBMCs from the stem cell graft donor, taken from the stem cell graft. The chain uses TRBV6-2 or TRBV6-3 and TRBJ1-2; TRBD1 agrees at 7 bases. This clonotype was obtained from a human donor who donated a stem cell graft to a child with acute myeloid leukemia. In nucleotides, the CDR3 is TGTGCCAGCAGCCGCACCAGACAGGGCCGAAACTATGGCTACACCTTC. Amino acid sequence: CASSRTRQGRNYGYTF.